Given below is one T cell receptor beta chain in context. These data are taken from a study of blood T cell repertoires in COVID-19. TCRdb's copy holds only in-frame clones and misses some; the assay was immunoSEQ multiplex PCR. The sample shows 250,000 or so clones, around 90% of them seen only once. Per germline, CDR1 LNHDA and CDR2 SQIVND (reference sequence). The J segment lost 5 bases and the V segment lost 4 bases, leaving 3 bases of the junction unmatched. This CDR3 comprises 15 residues. The source of this sequence is a man under 40 with COVID-19, enrolled during active disease. The gene calls are TRBV19 and TRBJ1-5; 12 bases align to TRBD1. Specimen: peripheral blood. The CDR3 coding sequence is TGTGCCAGTAGTACCCGGGACAGGGGGCATCAGCCCCAGCATTTT. Protein product: CASSTRDRGHQPQHF.